Following are 4 T cell receptor beta chains from one sample sequenced in a study of cytomegalovirus exposure and HLA in healthy donors. PCR primers comprised 60 Vbeta and 13 Jbeta primers. Assay used: immunoSEQ multiplex PCR; TCRdb lists only in-frame clones, some missing. With some 82,000 clones in the sample, the ten largest clones hold less than 1.5%. The sequenced sample was PBMCs. Receptors were obtained from a woman in her thirties in good health and CMV-seronegative.

The genes are TRBV19 and TRBJ2-2; 10 bases are a match to TRBD2. This CDR3 comprises 14 residues. From germline, CDR1 is LNHDA and CDR2 SQIVND (reference sequence). The trim removed 7 bases at V and 6 bases at J, leaving 5 bases unmatched. Here the CDR3 DNA reads TGTGCCAGTAAAAGCGGGAGGGCCGCCGGGGAGCTGTTTTTT. This translates into CASKSGRAAGELFF. Full variable domain (outside the CDR3, taken from reference TRBV19 and TRBJ2-2): DGGITQSPKYLFRKEGQNVTLSCEQNLNHDAMYWYRQDPGQGLRLIYYSQIVNDFQKGDIAEGYSVSREKKESFPLTVTSAQKNPTAFYLCASKSGRAAGELFFGEGSRLTVL.

This sequence joins TRBV30 and TRBJ1-1; D might be TRBD1 (5 bases). The CDR3 consists of 14 residues. Germline CDR1 and CDR2: GTSNPN and SVGIG (reference sequence). V lost 0 bases and J lost 1, with 9 bases in between. The CDR3 nucleotides read TGTGCCTGGAGTGTAATGGGGCCGAACACTGAAGCTTTCTTT. It is translated as CAWSVMGPNTEAFF.

Concerning this clone itself: One end of the junction fails to match germline, which may point to a read error. The V gene is TRBV4-1, the J gene TRBJ2-3; 13 bases are a match to TRBD2. CDR1 and CDR2 from the germline V gene are MGHRA and YSYEKL. The CDR3 has 19 residues. DNA of the CDR3: TGCGCCAGCAGCCCCTACTCGAGACTAGCGGGAGGACTCACAGATAAGCAGTATTTT. The encoded protein is CASSPYSRLAGGLTDKQYF.

The rearrangement joins TRBV2 to TRBJ2-7; 10 positions agree with TRBD2. Germline CDR1 and CDR2: SNHLY and FYNNEI. The CDR3 covers 16 residues. V was pared by 6 bases and J by 2 bases, with 10 bases of the junction left unmatched. The CDR3 protein is CASRSSTSGPPYEQYF. The CDR3 DNA sequence: TGTGCCAGCAGATCATCGACTAGCGGGCCGCCCTACGAGCAGTACTTC.